The 32 T cell receptor beta chains in this list originate from one sample, sequenced in a study of shared clonotypes between healthy human individuals. TCRdb's table, derived via immunoSEQ multiplex PCR, lists solely in-frame clones and lacks some. The table records more than 500,000 clones, around 95% of them present only once. The sequencing input was naive CD4+ T cells sorted from blood. Subset defined: CD45RA+ positively selected. These receptor sequences come from a woman aged 30 to 39 in good health.

The V and J genes are TRBV19 and TRBJ1-1; 8 nucleotides agree with TRBD1. The germline V gene has CDR1 LNHDA and CDR2 SQIVND (reference sequence). V trimming: 1 base; J trimming: 0 bases; junction bases outside the gene matches: 4. The CDR3 totals 16 residues. The CDR3 loop is CASSIAPGQVNTEAFF. CDR3 coding DNA: TGTGCCAGTAGTATAGCCCCGGGACAGGTGAACACTGAAGCTTTCTTT.

This chain connects TRBV18 to TRBJ2-7; weak D call: TRBD2 (6 bases). The CDR3 runs to 15 residues. Germline CDR1 KGHSH, CDR2 LQKENI. V was shortened by 2 bases and J by 2 bases, with 13 bases between the two germline ends. DNA for the CDR3: TGTGCCAGCTCACCAAATGGCCTAGCGACCTACGAGCAGTACTTC. Its translation is CASSPNGLATYEQYF. The full variable domain, in which reference TRBV18 and TRBJ2-7 provide the parts outside the CDR3, is NAGVMQNPRHLVRRRGQEARLRCSPMKGHSHVYWYRQLPEEGLKFMVYLQKENIIDESGMPKERFSAEFPKEGPSILRIQQVVRGDSAAYFCASSPNGLATYEQYFGPGTRLTVT.

The chain links TRBV27 to TRBJ2-1, with TRBD2 matching over 11 bases. The V gene's germline CDR1 is MNHEY and CDR2 SMNVEV (reference sequence). This CDR3 is built from 20 residues. After removal of 4 bases from V and 0 bases from J, the junction contained 14 bases not matched to a gene. CDR3 in DNA: TGTGCCAGCAGTTCCCCCTCCGGGCTAGCGGGAGGACGCTCCTACAATGAGCAGTTCTTC. This translates into CASSSPSGLAGGRSYNEQFF.

The rearrangement uses TRBV5-4 and TRBJ2-6; a possible D gene is TRBD2 (6 bases). Trimming pared 1 base from V and 0 bases from J, leaving 11 bases between. This CDR3 has 17 amino acids. Germline V gives CDR1 SGHNT, CDR2 YYREEE (reference sequence). CDR3 nucleotides: TGTGCCAGCAGCTTGAGCCGGGGGAGCTCTGGGGCCAACGTCCTGACTTTC. Translation gives CASSLSRGSSGANVLTF.

The J gene is TRBJ2-2, the V gene TRBV28; a possible D gene is TRBD1 (5 bases). The V end lost 2 bases, the J end lost 1 base, and 8 bases lay between the germline ends. Germline V gene data show CDR1 as MDHEN and CDR2 as SYDVKM. The CDR3 is 15 amino acids. In DNA, the CDR3 is TGTGCCAGCAGTTTAGTTAGGGGGAACACCGGGGAGCTGTTTTTT. This translates into CASSLVRGNTGELFF.

The chain is built from TRBV6-1 and TRBJ1-2, with D possibly matching TRBD1 (5 bases). The CDR3 contains 12 residues. CDR1 is MNHNS, CDR2 SASEGT, per germline. V shed 7 bases and J shed 1 base, with 7 bases lying between them. In DNA, the CDR3 is TGTGCCAGCAAGGGGCATAACTATGGCTACACCTTC. Its protein product is CASKGHNYGYTF.

The chain uses TRBV6-1 and TRBJ1-5; D might be TRBD1 (5 bases). The CDR3 loop spans 18 amino acids. The V end was cut by 1 base, the J end by 0 bases, with 16 bases between. The V gene's germline CDR1 is MNHNS and CDR2 SASEGT. The CDR3 loop is CASSEVRVPEYSNQPQHF. The CDR3 nucleotides are TGTGCCAGCAGTGAAGTCAGGGTTCCCGAATATAGCAATCAGCCCCAGCATTTT.

The CDR3 sequence: CASSLVSGGDQPQHF. DNA for the CDR3: TGTGCCAGCAGCTTAGTATCCGGGGGCGATCAGCCCCAGCATTTT. This rearrangement joins TRBV7-2 to TRBJ1-5, with a weak D call TRBD1 (6 bases). CDR1 and CDR2 from the germline V gene are SGHTA and FQGNSA. The CDR3 covers 15 residues. Trimming removed 1 base from V and 5 bases from J, with 12 bases in between.

The chain joins TRBV4-1 to TRBJ1-2, with D maybe TRBD1 (5 bases). Trimming stripped 2 bases from V and 8 bases from J, with 12 bases between. Germline CDR1 reads MGHRA; CDR2 reads YSYEKL. The CDR3 covers 13 residues. The CDR3: CASSQRDPAGYTF. The DNA of the CDR3 is TGCGCCAGCAGCCAACGGGACCCTGCGGGCTACACCTTC.

The CDR3 nucleotides read TGTGCCACCGCGGTGGGAGACACTATTAATGGCTACACCTTC. Its translation: CATAVGDTINGYTF. The chain is built from TRBV27 and TRBJ1-2; D is ambiguous. V was shortened by 10 bases and J by 6 bases, with 21 bases between the two germline ends. Germline CDR1 is MNHEY and CDR2 is SMNVEV (reference sequence). CDR3 length: 14 amino acids.

The chain recombines TRBV30 with TRBJ2-6; TRBD1 agrees at 7 bases. Germline assignment: CDR1 GTSNPN and CDR2 SVGIG (reference sequence). This CDR3 spans 13 amino acids. In nucleotides, the CDR3 is TGTGGAACAGACAGGGCTGGGGCCAACGTCCTGACTTTC. It specifies CGTDRAGANVLTF.

The V gene is TRBV28, the J gene TRBJ1-1; TRBD1 matches at 9 bases. The CDR3 length is 14 residues. V lost 4 bases to trimming and J lost 4 bases; unmatched junction nucleotides: 4. Germline-derived CDR1 and CDR2 are MDHEN and SYDVKM. CDR3 nucleotides: TGTGCCAGCAGTTGGGGGACAGGGCTCACTGAAGCTTTCTTT. This encodes CASSWGTGLTEAFF.

This chain joins TRBV28 and TRBJ2-5; D is unresolved. Per the germline V gene, CDR1 is MDHEN and CDR2 is SYDVKM. The CDR3 has 12 amino acids. V dropped 3 bases and J dropped 5 bases, with 7 bases sitting between them. Here the CDR3 DNA reads TGTGCCAGCAGTTTGGCGGTGGAGACCCAGTACTTC. It translates to CASSLAVETQYF.

This chain joins TRBV9 and TRBJ2-1; tentative D call: TRBD2 (5 bases). Deletions cut 2 bases from V and 5 bases from J, with 11 bases between. CDR1 SGDLS and CDR2 YYNGEE come from the germline V gene. The CDR3 runs 14 residues. CDR3 in DNA: TGTGCCAGCAGCGTTACCGGGGTCCACAATGAGCAGTTCTTC. Protein product: CASSVTGVHNEQFF.

This clone was observed once. The chain has TRBV5-4 and TRBJ2-7, with a tentative D call TRBD1 (7 bases). Germline V gene sequence: CDR1 SGHNT, CDR2 YYREEE (reference sequence). V was pared by 4 bases and J by 6 bases, with 17 bases between. The CDR3 length is 14 residues. CDR3 DNA: TGTGCCAGCAGCCCATTCGACAGGGAGGCCGAGCAGTACTTC. This gives the protein CASSPFDREAEQYF.

This chain joins TRBV5-1 and TRBJ2-3, with D uncertain. This CDR3 region has 13 residues. CDR1 is SGHRS and CDR2 is YFSETQ in the germline V gene. Trimming took 0 bases from V and 2 from J, leaving 4 bases between them. The CDR3 nucleotides are TGCGCCAGCAGCTTGGCCCCCACAGATACGCAGTATTTT. It yields the protein CASSLAPTDTQYF.

The chain joins TRBV15 to TRBJ2-1; D is possibly TRBD1 (8 bases). V dropped 5 bases and J dropped 4 bases, with 21 bases sitting between them. CDR3 length equals 17 residues. Germline assignment: CDR1 LNHNV and CDR2 YYDKDF (reference sequence). The CDR3 sequence is CATSGQGRLAAYNEQFF. The CDR3 DNA follows: TGTGCCACCAGCGGACAGGGTAGGCTAGCGGCGTACAATGAGCAGTTCTTC.

The chain is built from TRBV6-1 and TRBJ2-7, with TRBD2 as a possible D gene (5 bases). The CDR3 consists of 11 residues. CDR1 is MNHNS and CDR2 is SASEGT in the germline V gene. Trimming pared 6 bases from V and 9 bases from J, leaving 12 bases between. The CDR3 DNA reads as TGTGCCAGCAGCTCAAATCGGGGGCAGTACTTC. Its protein is CASSSNRGQYF.

This chain joins TRBV7-6 and TRBJ2-5; unclear D gene. Germline CDR1 is SGHVS and CDR2 is FNYEAQ. This CDR3 contains 12 residues. Trimming stripped 2 bases from V and 5 bases from J, with 6 bases between. CDR3 sequence: CASSLLPETQYF. Here the CDR3 DNA reads TGTGCCAGCAGCTTACTACCGGAGACCCAGTACTTC.

This chain uses TRBV4-1 with TRBJ2-2, with TRBD2 matching over 12 bases. After removal of 6 bases from V and 5 bases from J, the junction contained 4 bases not matched to a gene. This CDR3 has 15 residues. CDR1 is MGHRA and CDR2 is YSYEKL in the germline V gene. CDR3 region: CASRLGLAGTGELFF. The CDR3 nucleotides read TGCGCCAGCAGACTCGGACTAGCGGGAACCGGGGAGCTGTTTTTT.

The rearrangement uses TRBV9 and TRBJ1-3, with D perhaps matching TRBD1 (5 bases). Germline CDR1 is SGDLS and CDR2 is YYNGEE. Trimming shortened V by 2 bases and J by 0 bases, and 12 bases separated the two germline ends. The CDR3 sequence is 16 residues long. The CDR3 DNA reads TGTGCCAGCAGCGTGGATCAGGGTTTCTCTGGAAACACCATATATTTT. It codes for CASSVDQGFSGNTIYF.

The gene calls are TRBV28 and TRBJ2-5; no reliable D call. The CDR3 extends over 12 amino acids. The germline V and J ends were trimmed by 2 bases and 5 bases, with 6 bases remaining between them. Germline assignment: CDR1 MDHEN and CDR2 SYDVKM. The DNA for the CDR3 is TGTGCCAGCAGTTTACTCCGGGAGACCCAGTACTTC. This codes for CASSLLRETQYF.

The chain links TRBV4-1 to TRBJ1-1, with D possibly TRBD1 on 6 matching bases. From germline, CDR1 is MGHRA and CDR2 YSYEKL. Trimming removed 0 bases at V and 0 bases at J, with 14 bases between. This CDR3 comprises 17 residues. This CDR3 reads CASSQDTHRALNTEAFF. The CDR3 region has the DNA TGCGCCAGCAGCCAAGACACTCACAGGGCCCTGAACACTGAAGCTTTCTTT.

The V and J genes are TRBV9 and TRBJ2-5, with D possibly being TRBD1 (6 bases). The closer fit of TRBJ2-7 to the DNA end suggests the J call may be wrong. Germline CDR1 is SGDLS and CDR2 is YYNGEE. The CDR3 length is 14 residues. CDR3 DNA: TGTGCCAGCAGCGTAGGACAGGCCTCCTACGAGCAGTACTTC. Translated, it gives CASSVGQASYEQYF.

This clone has only one observation. The chain uses TRBV7-6 and TRBJ2-7, with D perhaps TRBD1 (6 bases). CDR3 length: 13 amino acids. Germline V CDR1 and CDR2: SGHVS, FNYEAQ. V was trimmed by 4 bases and J by 4 bases, leaving 11 bases between them. Here the CDR3 reads CASSSGQPYEQYF. DNA of the CDR3: TGTGCCAGCAGCTCCGGACAGCCGTACGAGCAGTACTTC.

The CDR3 DNA sequence: TGTGCCAGCAGGGGATTTCAGGAAAAACTGTTTTTT. This gives the protein CASRGFQEKLFF. The gene calls are TRBV27 and TRBJ1-4; no definite D call. Trimming shortened V by 6 bases and J by 8 bases, and 10 bases separated the two germline ends. The CDR3 runs 12 residues. Germline V lookup: CDR1 MNHEY, CDR2 SMNVEV (reference sequence).

The J gene is TRBJ2-5, the V gene TRBV18; a weak D match, TRBD2 (6 bases). The assigned J gene may be wrong: the sequence end matches TRBJ2-7 better. The CDR3 covers 16 residues. CDR1 and CDR2 from the germline V gene are KGHSH and LQKENI. CDR3 coding DNA: TGTGCCAGCTCACCACCGAACGGAGGGCTTGGCTACGAGCAGTACTTC. Protein product: CASSPPNGGLGYEQYF.

CDR3 in DNA: TGTGCCAGCAGCGCCACCGGGACAGGGGTTGAGACCCAGTACTTC. The encoded protein is CASSATGTGVETQYF. V is TRBV9 and J is TRBJ2-5; the match to TRBD1 covers 10 bases. With 3 bases clipped from V and 5 bases from J, the junction kept 7 bases outside the gene matches. Germline CDR1 and CDR2: SGDLS and YYNGEE. This CDR3 is 15 amino acids long.

The chain combines TRBV7-9 with TRBJ1-1; perhaps TRBD1 as D (5 bases). Trimming pared 6 bases from V and 4 bases from J, leaving 21 bases between. CDR1 is SEHNR and CDR2 is FQNEAQ in the germline V gene (reference sequence). This CDR3 region has 16 residues. This CDR3 is CASRVPDGQGSTEAFF. The CDR3 DNA reads TGTGCCAGCAGGGTTCCGGACGGGCAGGGATCCACTGAAGCTTTCTTT.

The CDR3 region has the DNA TGTGCCAGCAGTTACGGAACTCCCCCCGATTACGAGCAGTACTTC. Protein product: CASSYGTPPDYEQYF. The chain couples TRBV6-5 to TRBJ2-7; no clear D. V shed 2 bases and J shed 4 bases, with 15 bases lying between them. The CDR3 covers 15 residues. In germline, CDR1 is MNHEY, CDR2 SVGAGI.

V gene TRBV28 combines with J gene TRBJ1-1, with a tentative D call TRBD1 (5 bases). With 2 bases removed from V and 1 base from J, the gap between germline ends came to 14 bases. The CDR3 loop spans 16 amino acids. CDR1 MDHEN and CDR2 SYDVKM come from the germline V gene. The CDR3: CASSLIGGLTNTEAFF. Here the CDR3 DNA reads TGTGCCAGCAGTTTAATTGGGGGACTTACGAACACTGAAGCTTTCTTT.

The rearrangement joins TRBV7-3 to TRBJ2-2; 7 nucleotides align to TRBD1. The CDR3 runs to 14 residues. CDR1 SGHTA and CDR2 FQGTGA come from the germline V gene. V was clipped by 5 bases and J by 5 bases; unmatched bases: 5. CDR3 DNA: TGTGCCAGCAGCCCGGGACAGTATACCGGGGAGCTGTTTTTT. It codes for CASSPGQYTGELFF.